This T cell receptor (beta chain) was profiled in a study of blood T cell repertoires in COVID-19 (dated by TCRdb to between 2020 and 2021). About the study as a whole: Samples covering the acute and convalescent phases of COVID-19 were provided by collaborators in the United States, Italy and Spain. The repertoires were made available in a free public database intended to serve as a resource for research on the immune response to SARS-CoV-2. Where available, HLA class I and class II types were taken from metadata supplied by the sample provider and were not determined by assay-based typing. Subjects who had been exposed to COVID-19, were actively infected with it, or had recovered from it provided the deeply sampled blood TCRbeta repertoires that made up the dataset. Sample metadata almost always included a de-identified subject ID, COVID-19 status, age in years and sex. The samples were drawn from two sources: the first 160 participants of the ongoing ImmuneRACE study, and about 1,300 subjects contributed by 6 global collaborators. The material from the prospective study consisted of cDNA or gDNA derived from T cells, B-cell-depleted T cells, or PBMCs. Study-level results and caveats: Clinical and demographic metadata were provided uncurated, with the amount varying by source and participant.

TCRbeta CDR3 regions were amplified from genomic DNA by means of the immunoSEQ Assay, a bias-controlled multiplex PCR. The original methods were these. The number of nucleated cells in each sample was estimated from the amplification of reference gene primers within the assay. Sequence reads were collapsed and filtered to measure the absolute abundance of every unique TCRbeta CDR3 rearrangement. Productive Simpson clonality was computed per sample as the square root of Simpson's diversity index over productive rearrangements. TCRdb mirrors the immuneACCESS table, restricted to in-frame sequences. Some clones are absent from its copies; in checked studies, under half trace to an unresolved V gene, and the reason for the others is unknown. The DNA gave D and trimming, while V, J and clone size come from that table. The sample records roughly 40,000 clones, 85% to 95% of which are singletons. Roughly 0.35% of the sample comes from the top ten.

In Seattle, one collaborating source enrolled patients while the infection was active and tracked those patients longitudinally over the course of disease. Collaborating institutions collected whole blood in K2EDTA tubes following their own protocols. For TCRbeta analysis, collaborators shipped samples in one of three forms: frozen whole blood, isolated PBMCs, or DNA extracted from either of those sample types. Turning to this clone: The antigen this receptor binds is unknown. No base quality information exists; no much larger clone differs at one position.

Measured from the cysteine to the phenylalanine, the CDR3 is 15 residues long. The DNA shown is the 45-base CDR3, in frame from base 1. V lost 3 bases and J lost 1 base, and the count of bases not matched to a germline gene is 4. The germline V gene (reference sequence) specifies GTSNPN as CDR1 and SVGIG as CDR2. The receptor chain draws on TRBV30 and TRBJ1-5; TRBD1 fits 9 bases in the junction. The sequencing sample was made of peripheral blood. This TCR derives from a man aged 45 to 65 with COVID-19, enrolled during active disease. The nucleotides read TGTGCCTGGAGGGGACAGGGCAGGAGCAATCAGCCCCAGCATTTT. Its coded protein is CAWRGQGRSNQPQHF.